A single T cell receptor beta chain is shown here with its context. The antigen it recognizes is unknown. Qualities for individual bases were not recorded, and no much larger clone is one base off. All of the donors in the study were healthy humans. The record originates from a study of T cell repertoires and Cas9 in healthy adults (dated by TCRdb to 2017 to 2018). Regarding the study in general: SpCas9-reactive T cells were characterized for multi-effector potency, cytotoxicity and lineage determination within the CD4 and CD8 compartments. This study looked at whether people already carry T cell immunity to the Streptococcus pyogenes Cas9 nuclease (SpCas9), the enzyme used in CRISPR gene editing. The full study reports these points: In vitro, the proliferation and function of SpCas9-reactive effector T cells were reported to be mitigated by SpCas9-reactive regulatory T cells.

The protocol used for the library was the immunoSEQ multiplex PCR assay. This is the immuneACCESS table as TCRdb keeps it, with only in-frame sequences that have V and J called. A part of the clones is gone; compared with another copy, unresolved V genes explain less than half, and the rest is unexplained. The sample table lists approximately 22,000 clones, 92% of them with a count of one. About 0.9% of the sample lies in the top ten. CDR1 and CDR2, looked up from the germline V gene, are SGDLS and YYNGEE. From cysteine to phenylalanine, the CDR3 is 15 amino acids long. Of the read, only the CDR3 DNA is kept; its 45 bases are in frame from base 1. V is clipped by 4 bases and J by 0 bases, and the sequence between their germline boundaries is 11 bases long.

The chain joins TRBV9 to TRBJ2-1, and possibly TRBD1, on 5 matching bases. The sequence was obtained from a human donor in good health. Sequences were obtained from CD4+ effector T cells (CD127+, CD25-, CD137-, CD154-) from PBMCs; culture status not recorded. The nucleotide sequence reads TGTGCCAGCAGCCCCCGACAGAGCTCCTACAATGAGCAGTTCTTC. Protein translation: CASSPRQSSYNEQFF.